This T cell receptor beta chain was identified during a study of cytomegalovirus exposure and HLA in healthy donors. The PCR had 60 Vbeta and 13 Jbeta primers. TCRdb's table, derived via immunoSEQ multiplex PCR, lists solely in-frame clones and lacks some. This sample has 130,000 or so clones, with just under 75% found just once. V gave up 1 base and J gave up 1 base, with 8 bases separating them. Germline V gene data show CDR1 as LNHDA and CDR2 as SQIVND (reference sequence). This CDR3 is built from 14 residues. This clonotype was obtained from a middle-aged man in good health and CMV-seropositive. The chain has TRBV19 and TRBJ2-7; D possibly corresponds to TRBD1 (6 bases). The sample comprised PBMCs. CDR3 residues: CASSIGTGSYEQYF. The CDR3, as DNA: TGTGCCAGTAGTATAGGTACAGGGTCCTACGAGCAGTACTTC.